What follows are 27 T cell receptor beta chains derived from one specimen sequenced in a study of radiotherapy plus CTLA-4 blockade in lung cancer. The table came from immunoSEQ multiplex PCR; TCRdb's copy has only in-frame clones and leaves some out. The sample shows some 45,000 clones, 70% to 80% of them seen only once. The sequencing used peripheral blood, collected from a patient treated with radiotherapy plus ipilimumab. These receptors were taken from a human donor with non-small cell lung cancer who had stable disease on radiotherapy plus ipilimumab.

This clone showed up just a few times. The CDR3: CASSPTGSRGEAFF. The DNA of the CDR3 is TGTGCCAGCTCCCCAACAGGGTCTCGAGGGGAAGCTTTCTTT. This chain connects TRBV18 to TRBJ1-1; D might be TRBD1 (6 bases). The CDR3 contains 14 residues. Germline CDR1 KGHSH, CDR2 LQKENI. V lost 6 bases to trimming and J lost 8 bases, with 19 bases between them.

Remarks on this clone: The same CDR3 is also encoded by other DNA sequences in this sample. The chain has TRBV20-1 and TRBJ2-3; D is unresolved. Germline V lookup: CDR1 DFQATT, CDR2 SNEGSKA (reference sequence). The CDR3 is made up of 11 amino acids. Trimming took 3 bases from V and 2 from J, leaving 3 bases between them. The CDR3 protein is CSASFTDTQYF. In DNA, the CDR3 is TGCAGTGCTAGTTTCACAGATACGCAGTATTTT.

This chain joins TRBV5-1 and TRBJ2-7; 8 nucleotides line up with TRBD2. The germline V gene has CDR1 SGHRS and CDR2 YFSETQ. This CDR3 comprises 13 residues. V gave up 3 bases and J gave up 8 bases; unmatched junction bases: 7. The CDR3 protein is CASSSGGASKQYF. In DNA, the CDR3 is TGCGCCAGCAGCTCGGGAGGGGCTAGTAAGCAGTACTTC.

The chain joins TRBV19 to TRBJ2-2; D call uncertain. Germline V lookup: CDR1 LNHDA, CDR2 SQIVND (reference sequence). The CDR3 sequence is 15 residues long. Trimming shortened V by 9 bases and J by 0 bases, and 14 bases separated the two germline ends. CDR3 sequence: CASKGNSANTGELFF. CDR3 nucleotides: TGTGCCAGCAAAGGGAACTCCGCGAACACCGGGGAGCTGTTTTTT.

The V gene is TRBV12-5, the J gene TRBJ1-2; TRBD1 might be the D (5 bases). The CDR3 runs to 16 residues. Germline CDR1 LGHNT, CDR2 FRNRAP. Trimming stripped 1 base from V and 7 bases from J, with 19 bases between. The CDR3 DNA is TGTGCTAGTGGTTTGGCGGTGGGACTAGGGTTGGGTGGCTACACCTTC. This gives the protein CASGLAVGLGLGGYTF.

This chain joins TRBV2 and TRBJ1-5; D is perhaps TRBD1 (6 bases). This CDR3 spans 14 amino acids. Germline V gene data show CDR1 as SNHLY and CDR2 as FYNNEI. V lost 2 bases to trimming and J lost 5 bases, with 10 bases between them. The chain's CDR3 is CASSENRVDQPQHF. The DNA of the CDR3 is TGTGCCAGCAGTGAAAACAGGGTTGATCAGCCCCAGCATTTT.

The chain has TRBV5-1 and TRBJ1-6; no reliable D call. V was cut by 2 bases and J by 0 bases, with 9 bases left in between. The CDR3 has 16 amino acids. The germline V gene has CDR1 SGHRS and CDR2 YFSETQ. The DNA of the CDR3 is TGCGCCAGCAGCTTTTTGCGGGACTCCTATAATTCACCCCTCCACTTT. This encodes CASSFLRDSYNSPLHF.

This chain links TRBV5-6 with TRBJ1-2, with 7 bases lining up with TRBD1. CDR1 and CDR2 (germline): SGHDT, YYEEEE. With 0 bases clipped from V and 7 bases from J, the junction kept 6 bases outside the gene matches. There are 14 residues in the CDR3. CDR3 amino acids: CASSLGQGSGGYTF. The DNA of the CDR3 is TGTGCCAGCAGCTTGGGACAGGGTAGCGGTGGCTACACCTTC.

In its sample, this clone was seen a few times. This chain uses TRBV10-1 with TRBJ2-1; 8 nucleotides match TRBD2. The CDR3 consists of 15 residues. Germline loops: CDR1 WNHNN, CDR2 SYGVQD (reference sequence). V lost 2 bases and J lost 5; bases outside the gene matches: 5. The CDR3 nucleotides read TGCGCCAGCAGTGAGGGCGGGGGGCTTGACAATGAGCAGTTCTTC. It is translated as CASSEGGGLDNEQFF.

The chain links TRBV27 to TRBJ2-7; 8 nucleotides line up with TRBD2. Per germline, CDR1 MNHEY and CDR2 SMNVEV (reference sequence). V lost 4 bases, J lost 4 bases, and 3 bases stayed unmatched. The CDR3 is made up of 13 amino acids. The CDR3 nucleotides read TGTGCCAGCAGTTATCCGGGGGGGTACGAGCAGTACTTC. Amino acids: CASSYPGGYEQYF.

The chain combines TRBV2 with TRBJ1-2, with 11 nucleotides matching TRBD1. CDR3 length equals 12 residues. V gave up 8 bases and J gave up 8 bases; unmatched junction bases: 4. Germline assignment: CDR1 SNHLY and CDR2 FYNNEI. CDR3 in amino acids: CASSGQGGGYTF. The CDR3 coding sequence is TGTGCCAGCTCGGGACAGGGGGGAGGCTACACCTTC.

The J gene is TRBJ2-7, the V gene TRBV6-5; D is ambiguous. Germline lookup yields CDR1 MNHEY and CDR2 SVGAGI. CDR3 length equals 14 residues. Trimming took 6 bases from V and 1 from J, leaving 13 bases between them. The CDR3 sequence is CASRGRRWSYEQYV. CDR3 nucleotides: TGTGCCAGCAGAGGTAGACGGTGGTCCTACGAGCAGTACGTC.

V usage is TRBV18 and J usage is TRBJ1-5, with D perhaps TRBD1 (6 bases). This CDR3 region has 16 residues. The germline V gene encodes CDR1 KGHSH and CDR2 LQKENI. The ends were cut back, 0 bases at V and 4 bases at J, with 13 bases in the middle. The CDR3 coding sequence is TGTGCCAGCTCACCACCTATGGGGGCCGGGAATCAGCCCCAGCATTTT. Its protein product is CASSPPMGAGNQPQHF.

About this clone: Different DNA sequences within this sample yield the same CDR3. The chain combines TRBV10-3 with TRBJ2-6; D not certain. The CDR3 contains 12 residues. Trimming removed 6 bases from V and 4 bases from J, with 4 bases in between. The germline gives CDR1 ENHRY, CDR2 SYGVKD. The chain's CDR3 is CAIRAGANVLTF. CDR3 nucleotides: TGTGCCATCAGGGCCGGGGCCAACGTCCTGACTTTC.

The chain uses TRBV5-4 and TRBJ1-1; possibly TRBD1 for D (6 bases). The germline V gene encodes CDR1 SGHNT and CDR2 YYREEE (reference sequence). This CDR3 comprises 14 residues. Trimming took off 2 bases at V and 1 base at J, with 9 bases between the two ends. CDR3 sequence: CASSLQGRNTEAFF. The CDR3 DNA reads as TGTGCCAGCAGCTTACAGGGAAGGAACACTGAAGCTTTCTTT.

The J gene is TRBJ1-1, the V gene TRBV5-1, with D possibly matching TRBD1 (6 bases). CDR1 and CDR2 from the germline V gene are SGHRS and YFSETQ. The CDR3 contains 15 residues. Trimming took 2 bases from V and 2 from J, leaving 13 bases between them. The CDR3 spells CASSLHRVPNTEAFF. The CDR3 coding sequence is TGCGCCAGCAGCTTACACAGGGTTCCCAACACTGAAGCTTTCTTT.

The chain is built from TRBV10-3 and TRBJ1-2, with 12 bases identical to TRBD1. This CDR3 spans 15 amino acids. The junction had 12 bases not matched to a gene; V was cut back by 8 bases and J by 8 bases. CDR1 and CDR2 (germline): ENHRY, SYGVKD. DNA of the CDR3: TGTGCCATCTCGGACCCGGGACAGGGGGCGCGGGGCTACACCTTC. Amino acids: CAISDPGQGARGYTF.

The gene calls are TRBV27 and TRBJ1-5, with a tentative D call TRBD1 (6 bases). CDR1 and CDR2 from the germline V gene are MNHEY and SMNVEV (reference sequence). The V gene lost 5 bases and the J gene lost 7 bases, with 21 bases spanning the gap. The CDR3 runs to 16 residues. CDR3 region: CASSPVEGKGGQPQHF. The CDR3 nucleotides are TGTGCCAGCAGTCCTGTGGAAGGTAAAGGGGGGCAGCCCCAGCATTTT.

The V gene is TRBV28, the J gene TRBJ1-1, with a tentative D call TRBD1 (6 bases). Trimming removed 5 bases at V and 11 bases at J, with 15 bases between. CDR1 and CDR2 from the germline V gene are MDHEN and SYDVKM. The CDR3 covers 12 residues. CDR3 DNA sequence: TGTGCCAGCAGTCAGCAGGGGAATTTGGCTTTCTTT. It specifies CASSQQGNLAFF.

This clone was counted a few times. This sequence joins TRBV25-1 and TRBJ2-5; D uncertain. V was clipped by 3 bases and J by 0 bases, with 5 bases between them. The CDR3 has 13 residues. Germline V gives CDR1 MGHDK, CDR2 SYGVNS. The CDR3 DNA follows: TGTGCCAGCAGTGATTACGACCAAGAGACCCAGTACTTC. It is translated as CASSDYDQETQYF.

The chain couples TRBV6-5 to TRBJ2-5; TRBD1 agrees at 10 bases. The germline V gene has CDR1 MNHEY and CDR2 SVGAGI. With 0 bases clipped from V and 4 bases from J, the junction kept 2 bases outside the gene matches. There are 15 residues in the CDR3. CDR3: CASSYSRTGGETQYF. In DNA form, the CDR3 reads TGTGCCAGCAGTTACTCTAGGACAGGGGGAGAGACCCAGTACTTC.

The chain carries TRBV7-9 and TRBJ2-1, with D uncertain. V was shortened by 4 bases and J by 7 bases, with 14 bases between the two germline ends. Per germline, CDR1 SEHNR and CDR2 FQNEAQ (reference sequence). The length of the CDR3 is 14 residues. The CDR3 here is CASSSMGTRNEQFF. Written as DNA, the CDR3 is TGTGCCAGCAGCTCCATGGGTACCAGGAATGAGCAGTTCTTC.

V is TRBV4-3 and J is TRBJ2-7; 8 nucleotides agree with TRBD1. In germline, CDR1 is LGHNA, CDR2 YSLEER. Germline trimming cut 1 base from V and 3 bases from J; bases unmatched to any gene: 5. The length of the CDR3 is 15 residues. The CDR3 loop is CASSQGQGAGYEQYF. CDR3 nucleotides: TGCGCCAGCAGCCAAGGGCAGGGGGCGGGCTACGAGCAGTACTTC.

V usage is TRBV5-1 and J usage is TRBJ2-7; the D gene is possibly TRBD1 (6 bases). Germline V lookup: CDR1 SGHRS, CDR2 YFSETQ. The CDR3 has 12 amino acids. V dropped 1 base and J dropped 5 bases, with 7 bases sitting between them. The CDR3 nucleotides read TGCGCCAGCAGCTTGTCAGGGGACGAGCAGTACGTC. Residues: CASSLSGDEQYV.

The V call is TRBV4-3, the J call TRBJ2-7, with 9 positions matching TRBD1. Germline V lookup: CDR1 LGHNA, CDR2 YSLEER. CDR3 length equals 15 residues. The V gene end was trimmed by 0 bases and the J gene end by 2 bases; junction bases not matched to a gene: 2. The CDR3 DNA sequence: TGCGCCAGCAGCCAAGAGCGACAGGGGGCCTACGAGCAGTACTTC. Its translation is CASSQERQGAYEQYF.

By share, this clone counts as medium-sized (0.01 to 0.1%). The chain couples TRBV6-5 to TRBJ1-5; 9 bases align to TRBD1. V lost 5 bases, J lost 4 bases, and 6 bases stayed unmatched. The CDR3 contains 15 residues. Germline V CDR1 and CDR2: MNHEY, SVGAGI. CDR3 bases: TGTGCCAGCAGTACCGGGACAGGGTTTAATCAGCCCCAGCATTTT. Amino acid sequence: CASSTGTGFNQPQHF.

The V call is TRBV27, the J call TRBJ1-5; D possibly corresponds to TRBD1 (6 bases). V was clipped by 6 bases and J by 6 bases, with 9 bases between them. CDR1 MNHEY and CDR2 SMNVEV come from the germline V gene (reference sequence). This CDR3 is 12 amino acids long. CDR3 bases: TGTGCCAGCAGCACAGGGTTTCAGCCCCAGCATTTT. This gives the protein CASSTGFQPQHF.